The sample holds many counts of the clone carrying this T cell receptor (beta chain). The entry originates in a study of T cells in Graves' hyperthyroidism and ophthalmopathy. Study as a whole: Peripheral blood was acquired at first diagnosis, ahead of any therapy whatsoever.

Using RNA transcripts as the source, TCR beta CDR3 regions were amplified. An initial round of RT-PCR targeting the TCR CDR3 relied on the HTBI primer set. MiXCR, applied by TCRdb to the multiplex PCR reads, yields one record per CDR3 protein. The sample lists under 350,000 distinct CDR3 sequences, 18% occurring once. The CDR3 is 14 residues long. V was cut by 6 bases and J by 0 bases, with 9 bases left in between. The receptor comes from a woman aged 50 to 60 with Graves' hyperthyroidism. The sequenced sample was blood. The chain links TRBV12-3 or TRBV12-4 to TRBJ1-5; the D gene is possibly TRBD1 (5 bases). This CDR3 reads CASRPGLSNQPQHF. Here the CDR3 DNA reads TGTGCCAGCAGGCCGGGACTTAGCAATCAGCCCCAGCATTTT.